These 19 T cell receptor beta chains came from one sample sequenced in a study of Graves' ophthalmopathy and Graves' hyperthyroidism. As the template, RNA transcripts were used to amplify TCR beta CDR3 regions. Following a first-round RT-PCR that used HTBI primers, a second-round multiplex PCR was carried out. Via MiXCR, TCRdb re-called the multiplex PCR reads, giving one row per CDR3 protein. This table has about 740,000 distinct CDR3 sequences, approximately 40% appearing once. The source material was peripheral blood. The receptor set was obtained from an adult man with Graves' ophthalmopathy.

The CDR3 reads CASSGTADTQYF. The CDR3 DNA reads as TGTGCCAGCAGCGGGACAGCGGATACGCAGTATTTT. The chain carries TRBV2 and TRBJ2-3, with 7 bases that match TRBD1. Germline V gives CDR1 SNHLY, CDR2 FYNNEI. This CDR3 spans 12 amino acids. The trim removed 6 bases at V and 6 bases at J, leaving 3 bases unmatched.

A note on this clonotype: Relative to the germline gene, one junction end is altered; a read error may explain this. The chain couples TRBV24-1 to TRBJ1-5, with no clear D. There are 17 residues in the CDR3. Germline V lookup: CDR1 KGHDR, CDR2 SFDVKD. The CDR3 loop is CASSHLQSRNSNQPQHF. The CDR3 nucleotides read TGTGCCAGCAGTCATCTACAGTCGAGGAATAGCAATCAGCCCCAGCATTTT.

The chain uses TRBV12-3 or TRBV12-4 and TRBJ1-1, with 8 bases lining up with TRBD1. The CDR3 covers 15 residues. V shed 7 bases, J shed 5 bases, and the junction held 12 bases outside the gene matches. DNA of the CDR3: TGTGCCAGCATCCCCGCCGGACAGGGAATGACTGAAGCTTTCTTT. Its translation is CASIPAGQGMTEAFF.

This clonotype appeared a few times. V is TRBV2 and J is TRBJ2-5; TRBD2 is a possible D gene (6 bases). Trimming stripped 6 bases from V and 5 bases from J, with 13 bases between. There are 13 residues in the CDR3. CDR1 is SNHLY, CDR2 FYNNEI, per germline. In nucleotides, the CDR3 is TGTGCCAGCAGCCGGCTAGCGTCGGAGACCCAGTACTTC. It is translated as CASSRLASETQYF.

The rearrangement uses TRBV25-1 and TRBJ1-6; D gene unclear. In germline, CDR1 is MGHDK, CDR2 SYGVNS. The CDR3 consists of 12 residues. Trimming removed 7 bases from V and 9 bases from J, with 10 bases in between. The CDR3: CASTGRFSPLHF. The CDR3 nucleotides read TGTGCCAGCACTGGGCGGTTTTCACCCCTCCACTTT.

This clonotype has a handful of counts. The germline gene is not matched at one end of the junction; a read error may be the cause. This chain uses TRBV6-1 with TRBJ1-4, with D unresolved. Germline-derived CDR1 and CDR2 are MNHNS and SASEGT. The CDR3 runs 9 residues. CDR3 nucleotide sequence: TGTGCCAGCAGTGAAGATGGAGGTTTT. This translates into CASSEDGGF.

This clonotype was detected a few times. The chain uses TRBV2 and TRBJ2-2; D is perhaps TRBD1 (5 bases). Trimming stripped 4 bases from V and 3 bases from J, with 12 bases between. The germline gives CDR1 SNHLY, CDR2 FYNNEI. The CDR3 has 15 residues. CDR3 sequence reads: CASSVGQGDTGELFF. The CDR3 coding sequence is TGTGCCAGCAGTGTAGGGCAGGGTGACACCGGGGAGCTGTTTTTT.

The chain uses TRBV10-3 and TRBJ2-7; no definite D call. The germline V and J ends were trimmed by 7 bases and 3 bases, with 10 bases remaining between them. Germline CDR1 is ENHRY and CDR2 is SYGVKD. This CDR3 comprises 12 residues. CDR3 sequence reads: CAIKAEVYEQYF. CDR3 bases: TGTGCCATCAAAGCAGAAGTCTACGAGCAGTACTTC.

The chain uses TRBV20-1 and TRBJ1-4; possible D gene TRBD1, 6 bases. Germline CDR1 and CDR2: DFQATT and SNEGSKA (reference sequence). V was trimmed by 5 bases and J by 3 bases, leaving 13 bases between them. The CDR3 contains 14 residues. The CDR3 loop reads CSAEQGTANEKLFF. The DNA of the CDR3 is TGCAGTGCTGAACAGGGTACGGCTAATGAAAAACTGTTTTTT.

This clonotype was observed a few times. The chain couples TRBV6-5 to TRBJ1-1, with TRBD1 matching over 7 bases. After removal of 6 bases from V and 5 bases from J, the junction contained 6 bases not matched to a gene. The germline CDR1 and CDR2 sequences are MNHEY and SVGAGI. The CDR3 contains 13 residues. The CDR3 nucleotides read TGTGCCAGCAGCAGGGGGGTTAGGACTGAAGCTTTCTTT. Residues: CASSRGVRTEAFF.

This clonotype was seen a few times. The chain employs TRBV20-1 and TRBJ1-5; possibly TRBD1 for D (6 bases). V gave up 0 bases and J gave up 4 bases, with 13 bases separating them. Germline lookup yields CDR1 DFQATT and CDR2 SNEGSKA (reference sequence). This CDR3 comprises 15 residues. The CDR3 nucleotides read TGCAGTGCTAGAGATGAGACAGGAGATAATCAGCCCCAGCATTTT. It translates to CSARDETGDNQPQHF.

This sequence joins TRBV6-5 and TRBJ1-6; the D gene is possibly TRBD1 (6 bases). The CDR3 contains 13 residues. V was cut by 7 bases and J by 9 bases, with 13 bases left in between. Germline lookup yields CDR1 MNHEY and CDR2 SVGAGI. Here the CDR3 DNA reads TGTGCCAGCAACAGGGAGCCGACTTCACCCCTCCACTTT. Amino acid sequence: CASNREPTSPLHF.

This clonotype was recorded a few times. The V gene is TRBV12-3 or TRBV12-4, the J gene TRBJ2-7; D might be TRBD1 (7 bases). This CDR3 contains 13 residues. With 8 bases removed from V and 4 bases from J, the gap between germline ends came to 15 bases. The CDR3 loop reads CASCSGGIYEQYF. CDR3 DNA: TGTGCCAGCTGCTCAGGGGGGATATACGAGCAGTACTTC.

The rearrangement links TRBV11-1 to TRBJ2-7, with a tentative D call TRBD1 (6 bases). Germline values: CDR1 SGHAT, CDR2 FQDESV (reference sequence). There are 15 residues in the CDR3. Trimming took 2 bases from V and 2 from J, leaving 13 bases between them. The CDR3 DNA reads TGTGCCAGCAGCTTAAGGGGGTCCACGCCCTACGAGCAGTACTTC. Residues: CASSLRGSTPYEQYF.

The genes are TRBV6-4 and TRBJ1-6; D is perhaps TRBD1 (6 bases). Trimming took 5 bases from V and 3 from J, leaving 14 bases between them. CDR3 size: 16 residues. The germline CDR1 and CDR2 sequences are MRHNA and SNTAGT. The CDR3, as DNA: TGTGCCAGCAGTTTAGGACAGTCCCACTATAATTCACCCCTCCACTTT. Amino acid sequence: CASSLGQSHYNSPLHF.

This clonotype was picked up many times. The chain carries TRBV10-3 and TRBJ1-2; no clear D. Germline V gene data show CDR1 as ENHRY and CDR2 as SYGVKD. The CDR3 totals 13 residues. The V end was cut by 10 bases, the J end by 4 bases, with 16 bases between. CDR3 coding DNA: TGTGCCAGCCACAGAATAATGGGCTATGGCTACACCTTC. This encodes CASHRIMGYGYTF.

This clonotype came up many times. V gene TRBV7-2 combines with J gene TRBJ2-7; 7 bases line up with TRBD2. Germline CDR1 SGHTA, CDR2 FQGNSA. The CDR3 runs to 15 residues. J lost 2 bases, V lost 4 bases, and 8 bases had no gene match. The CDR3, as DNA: TGTGCCAGCAGCTCCAGCGGGATGGGAACCTACGAGCAGTACTTC. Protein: CASSSSGMGTYEQYF.

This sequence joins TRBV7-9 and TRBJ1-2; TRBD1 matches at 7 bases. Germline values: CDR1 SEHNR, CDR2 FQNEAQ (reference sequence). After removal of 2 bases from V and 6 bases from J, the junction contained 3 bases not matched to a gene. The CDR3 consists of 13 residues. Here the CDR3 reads CASSLKGADGYTF. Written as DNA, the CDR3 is TGTGCCAGCAGCTTAAAGGGGGCGGATGGCTACACCTTC. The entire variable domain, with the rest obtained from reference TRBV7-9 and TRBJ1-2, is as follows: DTGVSQNPRHKITKRGQNVTFRCDPISEHNRLYWYRQTLGQGPEFLTYFQNEAQLEKSRLLSDRFSAERPKGSFSTLEIQRTEQGDSAMYLCASSLKGADGYTFGSGTRLTVV.

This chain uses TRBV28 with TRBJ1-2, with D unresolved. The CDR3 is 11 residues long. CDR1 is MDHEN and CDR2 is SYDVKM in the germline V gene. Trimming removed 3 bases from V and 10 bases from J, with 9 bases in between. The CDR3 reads CASSFRDIYTF. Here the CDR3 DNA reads TGTGCCAGCAGTTTTAGAGACATCTACACCTTC.